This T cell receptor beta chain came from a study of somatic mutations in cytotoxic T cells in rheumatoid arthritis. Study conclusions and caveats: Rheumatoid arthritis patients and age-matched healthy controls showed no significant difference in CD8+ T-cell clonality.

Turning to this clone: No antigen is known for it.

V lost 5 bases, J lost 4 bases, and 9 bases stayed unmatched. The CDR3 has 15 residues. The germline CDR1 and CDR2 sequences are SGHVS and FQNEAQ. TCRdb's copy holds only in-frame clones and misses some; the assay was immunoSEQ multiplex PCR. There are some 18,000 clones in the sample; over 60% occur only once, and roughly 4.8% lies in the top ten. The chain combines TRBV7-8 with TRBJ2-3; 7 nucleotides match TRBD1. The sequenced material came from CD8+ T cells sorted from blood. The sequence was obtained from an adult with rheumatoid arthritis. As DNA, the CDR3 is TGTGCCAGCAGCGCAGGCTCAGGGGGTGCAGATACGCAGTATTTT. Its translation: CASSAGSGGADTQYF.